Following are 6 T cell receptor beta chains from one sample sequenced in a study of T cells in narcolepsy. Repertoires were generated with immunoSEQ multiplex PCR, while TCRdb's copy carries only in-frame clones and drops some. The table has approximately 28,000 clones, roughly 74% seen once. Sequenced material: CD45RA- memory CD4+ T cells from PBMCs. These receptors were obtained from a human donor with narcolepsy.

The chain recombines TRBV10-3 with TRBJ2-1; D possibly corresponds to TRBD1 (6 bases). V was pared by 3 bases and J by 4 bases, with 16 bases between. CDR1 ENHRY and CDR2 SYGVKD come from the germline V gene. The CDR3 extends over 16 amino acids. The CDR3 DNA is TGTGCCATCAGTGACCTAGGGACAAGAACGTACAATGAGCAGTTCTTC. Its translation: CAISDLGTRTYNEQFF.

The V gene is TRBV27, the J gene TRBJ1-2, with TRBD1 identical over 7 bases. Germline V gives CDR1 MNHEY, CDR2 SMNVEV (reference sequence). The CDR3 runs 15 residues. The V segment lost 3 bases and the J segment 2 bases; nucleotides outside the gene matches: 6. The CDR3 protein is CASSFSQGVNYGYTF. The CDR3, as DNA: TGTGCCAGCAGTTTTTCCCAGGGGGTAAACTATGGCTACACCTTC.

This chain connects TRBV2 to TRBJ2-7; a possible D gene is TRBD1 (6 bases). Trimming stripped 8 bases from V and 1 base from J, with 18 bases between. CDR1 is SNHLY and CDR2 is FYNNEI in the germline V gene. This CDR3 spans 15 amino acids. The CDR3 region has the DNA TGTGCCAGCTGTAGGGGGAACCCTTATTCCTACGAGCAGTACTTC. Protein product: CASCRGNPYSYEQYF.

The chain carries TRBV6-6 and TRBJ2-7, with D possibly being TRBD2 (6 bases). With 2 bases removed from V and 5 bases from J, the gap between germline ends came to 16 bases. The CDR3 is 15 residues long. Per the germline V gene, CDR1 is MNHNY and CDR2 is SVGAGI (reference sequence). This CDR3 reads CASSYKKQGGNEQYF. The DNA for the CDR3 is TGTGCCAGCAGTTACAAAAAACAAGGAGGGAACGAGCAGTACTTC.

CDR3 bases: TGTGCCAGCGTACCAGACCTTGGGGAGACCCAGTACTTC. This sequence encodes CASVPDLGETQYF. The genes are TRBV2 and TRBJ2-5; unclear D gene. Trimming left V 8 bases short and J 5 bases short, with 15 bases between. Looked up from germline, CDR1 is SNHLY and CDR2 is FYNNEI. The CDR3 loop spans 13 amino acids.

V gene TRBV25-1 combines with J gene TRBJ2-5, with TRBD2 matching over 12 bases. The CDR3 extends over 17 amino acids. Per the germline V gene, CDR1 is MGHDK and CDR2 is SYGVNS. Trimming took 0 bases from V and 4 from J; bases not matched to a gene: 6. CDR3 coding DNA: TGTGCCAGCAGTGAATATCGGACTAGCGGGGTGGGAGAGACCCAGTACTTC. Translated: CASSEYRTSGVGETQYF.